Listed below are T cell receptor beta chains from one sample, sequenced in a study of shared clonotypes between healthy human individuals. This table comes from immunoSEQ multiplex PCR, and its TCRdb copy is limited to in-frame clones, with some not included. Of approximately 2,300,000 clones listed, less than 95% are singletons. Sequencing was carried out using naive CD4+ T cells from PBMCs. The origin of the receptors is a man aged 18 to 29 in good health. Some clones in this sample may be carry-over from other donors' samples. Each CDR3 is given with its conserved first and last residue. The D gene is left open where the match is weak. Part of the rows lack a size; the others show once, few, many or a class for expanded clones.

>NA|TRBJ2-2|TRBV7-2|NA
TGTGCCAGCAGCTTAAATCTAGTCGGCACCGGGGAGCTGTTTTTT
CASSLNLVGTGELFF
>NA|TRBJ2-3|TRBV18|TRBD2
TGTGCCAGCTCACCTCAGACTAGCGGGAGCGCAGATACGCAGTATTTT
CASSPQTSGSADTQYF
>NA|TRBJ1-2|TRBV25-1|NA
TGTGCCAGCAGTGATCCCGGGACGGACTATGGCTACACCTTC
CASSDPGTDYGYTF
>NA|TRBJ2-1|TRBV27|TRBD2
TGTGCCAGCAGTTTATTCTCCCTCCTAGCGGGATCTTACAATGAGCAGTTCTTC
CASSLFSLLAGSYNEQFF
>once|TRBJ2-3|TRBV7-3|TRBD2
TGTGCCAGCTCTAAAGTTAGCGGGCGCACAGATACGCAGTATTTT
CASSKVSGRTDTQYF
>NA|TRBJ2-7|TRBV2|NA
TGTGCCAGCAGTGGGGAGGCCTACGAGCAGTACTTC
CASSGEAYEQYF
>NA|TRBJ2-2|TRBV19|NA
TGTGCTAGTAGGTTAGGACCTTCCTTCCCCGGGGAGCTGTTTTTT
CASRLGPSFPGELFF
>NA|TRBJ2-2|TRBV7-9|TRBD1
TGTGCCAGCAGTTGGGACAGGCTGCAAGTGGAGCTGTTTTTT
CASSWDRLQVELFF
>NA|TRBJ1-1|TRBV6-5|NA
TGTGCCAGCAGTTACTCGCAGGGGAGCACTGAAGCTTTCTTT
CASSYSQGSTEAFF
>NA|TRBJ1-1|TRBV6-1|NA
TGTGCCAGCAGTGTCGGGGGACCGGACACTGAAGCTTTCTTT
CASSVGGPDTEAFF
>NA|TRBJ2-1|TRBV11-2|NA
TGTGCCAGCAGGGTAAATTATGCCTACAATGAGCAGTTCTTC
CASRVNYAYNEQFF
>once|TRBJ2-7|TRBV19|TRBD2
TGTGCCAGTAGTTTAGCGGGAGTAACCTACGAGCAGTACTTC
CASSLAGVTYEQYF
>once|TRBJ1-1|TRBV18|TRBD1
TGTGCCAGCTCACCCGGGACAGGGACTGAAGCTTTCTTT
CASSPGTGTEAFF
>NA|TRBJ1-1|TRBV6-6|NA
TGTGCCAGCAGACTCGACAGGAACACTGAAGCTTTCTTT
CASRLDRNTEAFF
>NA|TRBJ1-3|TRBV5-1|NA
TGCGCCAGCAGCCAGGGCGGGGGTGGAAACACCATATATTTT
CASSQGGGGNTIYF
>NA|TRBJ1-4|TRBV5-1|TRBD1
TGCGCCAGCAGCCCGACCGGGACAGGGCGCGAAAAACTGTTTTTT
CASSPTGTGREKLFF
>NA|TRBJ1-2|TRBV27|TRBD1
TGTGCCAGCAGTTTGAAACCCGGGACAGGCATTAACTATGGCTACACCTTC
CASSLKPGTGINYGYTF
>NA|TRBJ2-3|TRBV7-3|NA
TGTGCCAGCAGTCCCGACAGAGAGAGCACAGATACGCAGTATTTT
CASSPDRESTDTQYF
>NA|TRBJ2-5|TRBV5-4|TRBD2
TGTGCCAGCAGCTTTGTTCGCCTAGCGGGAGGTTGGGAGACCCAGTACTTC
CASSFVRLAGGWETQYF
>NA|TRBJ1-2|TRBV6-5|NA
TGTGCCAGCAGCTACCGCCCTCTGGGGCCCTATGGCTACACCTTC
CASSYRPLGPYGYTF
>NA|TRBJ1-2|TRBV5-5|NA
TGTGCCAGCACTGAGACGGATCGCCCCTGGCTCCCTCGGTATGGCTACACCTTC
CASTETDRPWLPRYGYTF
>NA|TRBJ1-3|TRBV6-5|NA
TGTGCCAGCAGTTACAGTACTGGAAACACCATATATTTT
CASSYSTGNTIYF
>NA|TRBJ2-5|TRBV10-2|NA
TGCGCCAGCAGGCCTGGACAACCGTTCCAAGAGACCCAGTACTTC
CASRPGQPFQETQYF
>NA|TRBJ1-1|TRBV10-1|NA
TGCGCCAGCAGTGGAGGGTTCTGCTTAAATTGGAACACTGAAGCTTTCTTT
CASSGGFCLNWNTEAFF
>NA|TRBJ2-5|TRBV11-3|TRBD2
TGTGCCAGCAGCTTGCAGGGAGGGGAGACCCAGTACTTC
CASSLQGGETQYF
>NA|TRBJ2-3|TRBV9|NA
TGTGCCAGCAGCGTAGCCGGCAGGGTAGGGACAGATACGCAGTATTTT
CASSVAGRVGTDTQYF
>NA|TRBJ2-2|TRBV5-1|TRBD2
TGCGCCAGCAGCTTGCTCGCTAGCGGGAGGTTCGGGGAGCTGTTTTTT
CASSLLASGRFGELFF
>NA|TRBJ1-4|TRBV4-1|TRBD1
TGCGCCAGCAGCCAAGCGGGACAGGGAGTTGCAACTAATGAAAAACTGTTTTTT
CASSQAGQGVATNEKLFF
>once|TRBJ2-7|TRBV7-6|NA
TGTGCCAGCAGCTTAGAGCGCCAGGAGTACGAGCAGTACTTC
CASSLERQEYEQYF
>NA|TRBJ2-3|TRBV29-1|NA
TGCAGCGGAGGTACAGGTACAGATACGCAGTATTTT
CSGGTGTDTQYF
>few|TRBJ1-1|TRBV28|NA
TGTGCCACGCGGAACGGGGGCGGCAACACTGAAGCTTTCTTT
CATRNGGGNTEAFF
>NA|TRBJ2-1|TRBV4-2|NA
TGTGCCAGCAGCCAAGGAGGGGGGGGCGATGAGCAGTTCTTC
CASSQGGGGDEQFF
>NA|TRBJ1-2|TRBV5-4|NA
TGTGCCAGCAGCTCGGGACACGGGGCAGAGGGGATTAACTTC
CASSSGHGAEGINF
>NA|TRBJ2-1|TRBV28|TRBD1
TGTGCCAGCAGTGGCCGGGACAGATACAATGAGCAGTTCTTC
CASSGRDRYNEQFF
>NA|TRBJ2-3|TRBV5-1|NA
TGCGCCAGTCATAGCGATGCAGATACGCAGTATTTT
CASHSDADTQYF
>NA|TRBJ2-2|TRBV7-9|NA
TGTGCCAGCAGCTTATCTCGTGGGAACACCGGGGAGCTGTTTTTT
CASSLSRGNTGELFF
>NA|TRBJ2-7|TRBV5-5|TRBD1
TGTGCCAGCAGCCATGGACAGGGATCCTACGAGCAGTACTTC
CASSHGQGSYEQYF
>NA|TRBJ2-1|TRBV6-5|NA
TGTGCCAGCAGTTACTCGCCAGCCTACAATGAGCAGTTCTTC
CASSYSPAYNEQFF
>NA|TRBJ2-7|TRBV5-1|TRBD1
TGCGCCAGCAGCTTGGGCAGGGACAGGGTAACCTACGAGCAGTACTTC
CASSLGRDRVTYEQYF
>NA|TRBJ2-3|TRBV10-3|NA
TGTGCCATCAGCCGGGGGGCGCCTCCAGATACGCAGTATTTT
CAISRGAPPDTQYF
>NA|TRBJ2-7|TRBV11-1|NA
TGTGCCAGCAGAACATCCGCAGGGGGGTACGAGCAGTACTTC
CASRTSAGGYEQYF
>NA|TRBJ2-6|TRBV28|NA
TGTGCCAGCGCGGGTGTTCTCCGGGCCAACGTCCTGACTTTC
CASAGVLRANVLTF
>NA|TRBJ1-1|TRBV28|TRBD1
TGTGCCAGCAGTCAGGGACAGACTGAAGCTTTCTTT
CASSQGQTEAFF
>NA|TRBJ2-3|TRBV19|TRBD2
TGTGCCAGTAGTCCACTAGCGCTAGGGGCAGATACGCAGTATTTT
CASSPLALGADTQYF
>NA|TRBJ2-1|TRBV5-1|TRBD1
TGCGCCAGCAGGGGGACAGGGGGTCTTTCCAGTGAGCAGTTCTTC
CASRGTGGLSSEQFF
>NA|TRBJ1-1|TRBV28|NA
TGTGCCAGCAGTGCGAGTGGACACTACACTGAAGCTTTCTTT
CASSASGHYTEAFF
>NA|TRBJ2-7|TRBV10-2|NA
TGCGCCAGCAGGGAGGGACAGACCCCCTCCTACGAGCAGTACTTC
CASREGQTPSYEQYF
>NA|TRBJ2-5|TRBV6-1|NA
TGTGCCAGCAGTGAAGTTCCGGGGGCGTGGGAGACCCAGTACTTC
CASSEVPGAWETQYF
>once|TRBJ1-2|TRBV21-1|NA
TGTGCCAGCAGCCAAATTCACCGGGACGGTGATGGCTACACCTTC
CASSQIHRDGDGYTF
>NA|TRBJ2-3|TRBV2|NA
TGTGCCAGCAGCGAACGGGCAGATACGCAGTATTTT
CASSERADTQYF
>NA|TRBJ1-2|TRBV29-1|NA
TGCAGCTCATTGAATTCGCCAGGGTATGGCTACACCTTC
CSSLNSPGYGYTF
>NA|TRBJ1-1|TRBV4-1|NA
TGCGCCAGCAGCCAAATTGGGCGGCGTACGTTCGGCACTGAAGCTTTCTTT
CASSQIGRRTFGTEAFF
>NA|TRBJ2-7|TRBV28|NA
TGTGCCAGCGTGGCAGGGGGCTTAGCGGGTCTCTCCTACGAGCAGTACTTC
CASVAGGLAGLSYEQYF
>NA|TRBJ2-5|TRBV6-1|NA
TGTGCCAGCAGTGAGGGTGGTTCCCAAGAGACCCAGTACTTC
CASSEGGSQETQYF
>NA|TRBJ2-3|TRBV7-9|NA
TGTGCCAGCAGCCCAAGGGTCATTCGGACAGATACGCAGTATTTT
CASSPRVIRTDTQYF